This TCR beta chain was captured in a study of blood T cell repertoires in COVID-19. The CDR3 length is 17 residues. The ends lost 0 bases at V and 2 bases at J; junction bases unmatched: 10. The germline V gene encodes CDR1 SGHNT and CDR2 YYREEE (reference sequence). In the original workflow: Estimation of nucleated cell counts relied on the amplification of reference gene primers. Assay: immunoSEQ multiplex PCR; the TCRdb copy retains only in-frame clones and omits some. V, J and clone size derive from that table, while D and trimming were established from the DNA sequence. Of some 200,000 clones in the sample, 83% were seen once.

The sequenced sample consisted of PBMCs or T cells enriched from blood (not recorded which). The clonotype was recovered from a woman aged 45-65 years who had been exposed to COVID-19. The chain has TRBV5-4 and TRBJ2-5; 7 nucleotides align to TRBD2. The CDR3 DNA reads as TGTGCCAGCAGCTTGGCACCTTCGCGGGGGATACAAGAGACCCAGTACTTC. This translates into CASSLAPSRGIQETQYF.